These 10 T cell receptor delta chains originate from one sample sequenced in a study of gammadelta T cells in human blood. TCRdb applied CATT to the RT-PCR reads for clone calling. Counted here are around 470 delta-chain clones, nearly 45% occurring once; the ten biggest clones make up around 55%. The sample comprised Vgamma9Vdelta2 gamma-delta T cells from adult blood. The receptor source for this set is a human donor.

Points on this clone: A read error is possible here, since a much larger clone lies one base away. Distinct nucleotide sequences in the sample also encode this CDR3. The chain recombines TRDV2 with TRDJ3, with 12 bases aligning to TRDD3. Germline values: CDR1 GEAIGNYY, CDR2 EKD. This CDR3 comprises 19 residues. The CDR3 here is CACDTAQLGDTWDTRQMFF. CDR3 sequence (DNA): TGTGCCTGCGACACCGCCCAACTGGGGGATACCTGGGACACTCGACAGATGTTTTTC.

With respect to this clone: Since a far larger clone is one base different, this is likely a read error. This chain uses TRDV2 with TRDJ1; 10 bases agree with TRDD3. Unmatched junction bases numbered 13, after V lost 0 bases and J lost 1 base. This CDR3 spans 19 amino acids. Per the germline V gene, CDR1 is GEAIGNYY and CDR2 is EKD. Written as DNA, the CDR3 is TGTGCCTGTGACACCGGGAACTACTGGGGGATGGGGAGCACCGATAAACTCATCTTT. Amino acids: CACDTGNYWGMGSTDKLIF.

A remark on this clone: TCRdb's protein, taken from a much larger clone, differs from this DNA's translation at residue 5, likely owing to a read error; the protein displayed comes from the DNA. V is TRDV2 and J is TRDJ1, with TRDD3 identical over 7 bases. The CDR3 is 14 residues long. From germline, CDR1 is GEAIGNYY and CDR2 EKD. Unmatched junction bases numbered 5, after V lost 3 bases and J lost 2 bases. The CDR3 sequence is CACDPLGGTDKLIF. The CDR3 coding sequence is TGTGCCTGTGACCCGCTGGGGGGTACCGATAAACTCATCTTT.

Only a few counts were recorded for this clone. With only one base between it and a far larger clone, this is likely a read error. At the DNA level, this CDR3 is encoded by other sequences in the same sample as well. The chain recombines TRDV2 with TRDJ1; D gene ambiguous. The CDR3 spans 14 residues. The germline V gene encodes CDR1 GEAIGNYY and CDR2 EKD. CDR3 coding DNA: TGTGCCTGTGACAGCCTAGGTGACACCGATAAACTCATCTTC. It translates to CACDSLGDTDKLIF.

A remark on this clone: The protein held in TCRdb is that of a much larger clone and does not match this DNA's translation at residue 3, likely because of a read error; the protein shown is translated from the DNA. The chain is built from TRDV2 and TRDJ1, with TRDD3 matching 13 bases. The germline V gene has CDR1 GEAIGNYY and CDR2 EKD. The CDR3 consists of 22 residues. In DNA form, the CDR3 reads TGTGCCAGTGACACCGTCAGGCCCACTGGGGGATACGGTTATAGGAGGGCCGATAAACTCATCTTT. The encoded protein is CASDTVRPTGGYGYRRADKLIF.

Only a few counts were recorded for this clone. A much larger clone sits a single nucleotide away, making a read error possible. The same CDR3 can be traced to other DNA sequences in this sample. This chain connects TRDV2 to TRDJ1, with 10 bases identical to TRDD3. Germline CDR1 and CDR2: GEAIGNYY and EKD. The CDR3 loop spans 17 amino acids. The CDR3: CACDSLLGDPYTDKLIF. CDR3 coding DNA: TGTGCCTGTGACTCCCTACTGGGGGATCCTTACACTGATAAACTCATCTTT.

With regard to this clone: A far larger clone is one nucleotide away, so this likely arose from a read error. The sample carries other DNA sequences with the same CDR3. V is TRDV2 and J is TRDJ3; no definite D call. The CDR3 has 18 residues. Trimming took off 0 bases at V and 1 base at J, with 12 bases between the two ends. The germline CDR1 and CDR2 sequences are GEAIGNYY and EKD. In DNA form, the CDR3 reads TGTGCCTGTGACACCGTGAGATATCAGTCCTGGGACACCCGACAGATGTTTTTC. It yields the protein CACDTVRYQSWDTRQMFF.

By frequency in the sample, this clone is large. One base away lies a much larger clone, so this may be a sequencing read error. Other nucleotide sequences from this sample produce the same CDR3. The chain employs TRDV2 and TRDJ3; TRDD3 matches at 12 bases. CDR1 and CDR2 from the germline V gene are GEAIGNYY and EKD. The CDR3 is 19 residues long. CDR3 sequence: CACDTAQLGDTWDTRQMFF. CDR3 in DNA: TGTGCCTGTGACACCGCCCAACTGGGGGATACCTGGGACACTCGACAGATGTTTTTC.

Only one count was recorded for this clone. The translation of this DNA and the TCRdb protein of a much larger clone differ at residue 16, probably owing to a read error; the protein shown here is translated from the DNA. This chain links TRDV2 with TRDJ1; 13 positions agree with TRDD3. The V gene's germline CDR1 is GEAIGNYY and CDR2 EKD. J was trimmed by 3 bases and V by 0 bases; bases with no gene match: 21. The CDR3 has 22 residues. Here the CDR3 DNA reads TGTGCCTGTGACACCGTCAGGCCCACTGGGGGATACGGTTATAGGAAGGCCGATAAACTCATCTTT. This codes for CACDTVRPTGGYGYRKADKLIF.

A word on this clone: This likely reflects a read error, since a far larger clone is one base away. The same CDR3 is also encoded by other DNA sequences in this sample. This chain connects TRDV2 to TRDJ1; 9 nucleotides line up with TRDD3. CDR3 size: 18 residues. CDR1 and CDR2 from the germline V gene are GEAIGNYY and EKD. J gave up 5 bases and V 3 bases, and 18 bases lay outside the gene matches. The CDR3 protein is CACDFLLGESRRTDKLIF. The CDR3, as DNA: TGTGCCTGTGACTTTCTACTGGGGGAGTCCCGGAGGACTGATAAACTCATCTTT.